The entry below describes one TCR beta chain. Its antigen remains unidentified. Primers for the PCR totalled 60 Vbeta and 13 Jbeta. Assay: immunoSEQ multiplex PCR; the TCRdb copy retains only in-frame clones and omits some. The ten top clones account for around 1.4%, within a sample of about 160,000 clones. The data belong to a study of cytomegalovirus exposure and HLA in healthy donors. Overall study results and limits: Fewer N-insertions (relative to the approximately 700-donor mean) were reportedly seen in an Asian-associated ancestry cluster in a later analysis. The authors later found most CMV-associated TCR beta chains appeared HLA-restricted.

Sequenced sample: PBMCs. This receptor was obtained from a woman aged 60-70 years in good health and CMV-seronegative.

As DNA, the CDR3 is TGTGCCAGCAGTTTTCCGGGACAACCTGGAGGCTACACCTTC. Translating it yields CASSFPGQPGGYTF. The chain combines TRBV28 with TRBJ1-2; D perhaps matches TRBD1 (6 bases). V lost 3 bases to trimming and J lost 8 bases, with 16 bases between them. CDR3 length: 14 residues. Germline V lookup: CDR1 MDHEN, CDR2 SYDVKM.